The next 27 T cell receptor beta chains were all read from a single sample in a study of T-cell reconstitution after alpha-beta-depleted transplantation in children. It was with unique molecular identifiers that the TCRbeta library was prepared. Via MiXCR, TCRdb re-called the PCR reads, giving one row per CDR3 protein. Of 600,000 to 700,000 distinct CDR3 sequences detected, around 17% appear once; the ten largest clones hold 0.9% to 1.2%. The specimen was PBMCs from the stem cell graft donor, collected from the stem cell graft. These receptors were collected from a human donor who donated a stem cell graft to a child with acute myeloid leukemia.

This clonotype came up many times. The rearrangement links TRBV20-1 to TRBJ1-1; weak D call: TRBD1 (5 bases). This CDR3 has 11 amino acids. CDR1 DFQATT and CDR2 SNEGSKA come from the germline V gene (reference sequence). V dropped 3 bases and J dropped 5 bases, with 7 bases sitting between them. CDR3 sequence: CSASEGTEAFF. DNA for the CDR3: TGCAGTGCTAGTGAGGGGACTGAAGCTTTCTTT.

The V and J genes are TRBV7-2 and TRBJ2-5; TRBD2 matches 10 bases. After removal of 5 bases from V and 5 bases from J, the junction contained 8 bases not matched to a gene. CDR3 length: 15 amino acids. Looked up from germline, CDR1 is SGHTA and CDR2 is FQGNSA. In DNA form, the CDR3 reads TGTGCCAGCAGCCACAGCGGGGGGGCGACGGAGACCCAGTACTTC. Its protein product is CASSHSGGATETQYF.

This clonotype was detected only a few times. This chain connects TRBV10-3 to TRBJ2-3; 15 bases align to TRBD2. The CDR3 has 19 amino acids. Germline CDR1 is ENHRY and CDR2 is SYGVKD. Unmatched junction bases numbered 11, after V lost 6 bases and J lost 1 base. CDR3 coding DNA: TGTGCCATCAGACCCGGGACTAGCGGGGGGCCGGGCCGCACAGATACGCAGTATTTT. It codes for CAIRPGTSGGPGRTDTQYF.

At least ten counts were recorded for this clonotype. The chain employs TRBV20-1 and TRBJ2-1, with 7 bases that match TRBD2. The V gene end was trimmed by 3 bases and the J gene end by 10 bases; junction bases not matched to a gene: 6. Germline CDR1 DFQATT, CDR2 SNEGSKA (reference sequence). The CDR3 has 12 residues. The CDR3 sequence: CSASRLADEQFF. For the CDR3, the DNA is TGCAGTGCTAGTCGACTAGCAGACGAGCAGTTCTTC.

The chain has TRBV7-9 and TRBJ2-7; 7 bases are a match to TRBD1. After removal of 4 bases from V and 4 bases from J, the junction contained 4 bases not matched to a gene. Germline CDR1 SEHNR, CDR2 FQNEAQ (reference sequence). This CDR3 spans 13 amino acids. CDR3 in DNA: TGTGCCAGCAGCTCGGGACAGTATTACGAGCAGTACGTC. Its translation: CASSSGQYYEQYV.

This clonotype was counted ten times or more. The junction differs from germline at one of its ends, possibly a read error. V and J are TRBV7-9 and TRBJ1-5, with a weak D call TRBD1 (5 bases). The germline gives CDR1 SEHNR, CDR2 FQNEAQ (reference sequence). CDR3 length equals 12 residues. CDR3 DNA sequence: TGCGCCAGCAGCGGGGGAGATCAGCCCCAGCATTTT. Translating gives CASSGGDQPQHF.

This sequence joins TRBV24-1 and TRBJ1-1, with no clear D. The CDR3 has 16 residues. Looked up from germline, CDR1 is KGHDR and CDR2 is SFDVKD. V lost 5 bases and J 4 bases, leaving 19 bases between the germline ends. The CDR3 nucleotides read TGTGCCACCAGTGCCGCGGACGGAGGTCGTGGCACTGAAGCTTTCTTT. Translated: CATSAADGGRGTEAFF.

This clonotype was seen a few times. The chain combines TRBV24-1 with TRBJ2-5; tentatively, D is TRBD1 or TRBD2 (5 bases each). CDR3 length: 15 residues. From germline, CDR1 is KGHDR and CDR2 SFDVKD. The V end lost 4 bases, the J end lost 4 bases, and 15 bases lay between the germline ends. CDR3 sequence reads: CATSDSAWGIETQYF. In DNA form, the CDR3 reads TGTGCCACCAGTGACTCGGCGTGGGGGATAGAGACCCAGTACTTC.

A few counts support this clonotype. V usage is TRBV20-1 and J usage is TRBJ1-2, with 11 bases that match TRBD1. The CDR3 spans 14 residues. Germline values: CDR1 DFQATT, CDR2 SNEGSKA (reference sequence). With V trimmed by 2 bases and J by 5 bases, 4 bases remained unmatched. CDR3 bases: TGCAGTGCTAGACGGACAGGGGGCGGGTATGGCTACACCTTC. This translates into CSARRTGGGYGYTF.

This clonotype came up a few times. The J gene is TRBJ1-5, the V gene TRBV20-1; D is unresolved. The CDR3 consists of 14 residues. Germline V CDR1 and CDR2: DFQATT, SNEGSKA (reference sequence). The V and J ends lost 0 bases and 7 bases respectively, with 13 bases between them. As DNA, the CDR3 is TGCAGTGCTAGAGATTTGACGGGAGGACAGCCCCAGCATTTT. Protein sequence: CSARDLTGGQPQHF.

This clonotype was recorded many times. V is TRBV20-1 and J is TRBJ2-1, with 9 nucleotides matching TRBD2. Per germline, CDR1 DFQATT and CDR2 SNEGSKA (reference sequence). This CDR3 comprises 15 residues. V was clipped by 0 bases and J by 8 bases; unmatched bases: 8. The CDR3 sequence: CSARDLRGGADEQFF. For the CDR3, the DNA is TGCAGTGCTAGAGATTTGCGCGGGGGGGCCGATGAGCAGTTCTTC.

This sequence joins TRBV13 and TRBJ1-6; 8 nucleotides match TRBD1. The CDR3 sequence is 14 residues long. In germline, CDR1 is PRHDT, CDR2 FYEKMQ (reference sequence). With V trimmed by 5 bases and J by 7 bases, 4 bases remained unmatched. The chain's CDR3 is CASSVDRGNSPLHF. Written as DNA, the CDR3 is TGTGCCAGCAGCGTAGACAGGGGCAATTCACCCCTCCACTTT.

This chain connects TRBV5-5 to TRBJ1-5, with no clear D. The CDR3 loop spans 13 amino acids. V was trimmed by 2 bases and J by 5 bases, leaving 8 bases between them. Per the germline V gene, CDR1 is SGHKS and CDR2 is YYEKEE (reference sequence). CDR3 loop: CASSFRPDQPQHF. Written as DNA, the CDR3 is TGTGCCAGCAGCTTTCGACCGGATCAGCCCCAGCATTTT.

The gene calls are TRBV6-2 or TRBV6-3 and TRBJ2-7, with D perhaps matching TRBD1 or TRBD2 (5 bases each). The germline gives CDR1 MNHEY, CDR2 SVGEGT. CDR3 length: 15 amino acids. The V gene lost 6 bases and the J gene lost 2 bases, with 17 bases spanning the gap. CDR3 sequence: CASRRSGTSTYEQYF. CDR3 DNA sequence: TGTGCCAGCAGGCGGTCAGGGACGTCCACCTACGAGCAGTACTTC.

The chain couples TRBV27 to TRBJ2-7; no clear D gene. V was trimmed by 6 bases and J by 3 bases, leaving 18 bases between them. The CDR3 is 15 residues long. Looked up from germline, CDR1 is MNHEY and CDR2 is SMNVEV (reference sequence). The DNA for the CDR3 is TGTGCCAGCAGCCCACCTCCGCATGCCTTCTACGAGCAGTACGTC. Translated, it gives CASSPPPHAFYEQYV.

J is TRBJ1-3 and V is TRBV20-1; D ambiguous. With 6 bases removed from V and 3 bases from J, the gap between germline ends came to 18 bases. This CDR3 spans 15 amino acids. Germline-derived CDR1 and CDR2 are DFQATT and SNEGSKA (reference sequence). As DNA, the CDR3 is TGCAGTGCCCTCAGACCAAAGAAGGGTGGAAACACCATATATTTT. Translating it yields CSALRPKKGGNTIYF.

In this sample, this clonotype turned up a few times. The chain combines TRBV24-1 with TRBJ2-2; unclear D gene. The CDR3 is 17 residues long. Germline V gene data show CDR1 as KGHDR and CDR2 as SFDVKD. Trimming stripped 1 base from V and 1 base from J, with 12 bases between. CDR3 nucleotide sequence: TGTGCCACCAGTGATTTTTCCGGTTCCCAGAACACCGGGGAGCTGTTTTTT. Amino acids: CATSDFSGSQNTGELFF.

CDR3 residues: CASSFFSLGLRTLNTEAFF. The CDR3 nucleotides read TGTGCCAGCAGTTTTTTTAGTCTGGGTTTACGTACCTTGAACACTGAAGCTTTCTTT. This chain links TRBV12-3 or TRBV12-4 with TRBJ1-1; D ambiguous. V gave up 3 bases and J gave up 0 bases, with 23 bases separating them. The CDR3 consists of 19 residues.

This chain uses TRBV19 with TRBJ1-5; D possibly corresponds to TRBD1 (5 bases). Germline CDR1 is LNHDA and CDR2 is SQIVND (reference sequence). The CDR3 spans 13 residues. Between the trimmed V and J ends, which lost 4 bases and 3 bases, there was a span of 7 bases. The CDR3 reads CASSKGPNQPQHF. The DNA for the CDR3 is TGTGCCAGTAGTAAGGGACCCAATCAGCCCCAGCATTTT.

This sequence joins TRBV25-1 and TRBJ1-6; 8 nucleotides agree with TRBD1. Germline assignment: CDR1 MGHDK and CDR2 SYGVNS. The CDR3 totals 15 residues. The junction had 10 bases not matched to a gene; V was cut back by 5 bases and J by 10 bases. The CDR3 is CASSTLGQGGSPLHF. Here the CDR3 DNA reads TGTGCCAGCAGTACCCTCGGACAGGGAGGATCACCCCTCCACTTT.

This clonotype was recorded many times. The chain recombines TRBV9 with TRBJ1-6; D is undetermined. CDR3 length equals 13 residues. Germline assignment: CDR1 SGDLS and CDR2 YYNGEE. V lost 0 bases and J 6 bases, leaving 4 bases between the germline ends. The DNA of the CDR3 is TGTGCCAGCAGCGTAGTTGTTAATTCACCCCTCCACTTT. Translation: CASSVVVNSPLHF.

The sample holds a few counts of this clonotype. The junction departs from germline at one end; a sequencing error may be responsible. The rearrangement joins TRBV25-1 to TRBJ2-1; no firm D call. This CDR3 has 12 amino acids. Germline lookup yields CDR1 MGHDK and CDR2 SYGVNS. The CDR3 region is CASSKYYNEQFF. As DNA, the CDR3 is TGTGCCAGCAGTAAATACTACAATGAGCAGTTCTTC.

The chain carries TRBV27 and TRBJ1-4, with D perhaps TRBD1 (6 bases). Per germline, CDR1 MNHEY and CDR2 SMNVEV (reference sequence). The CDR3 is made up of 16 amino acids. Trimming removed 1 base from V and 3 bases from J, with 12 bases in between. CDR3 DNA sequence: TGTGCCAGCAGTTTATACCAGACAGGCCCTAATGAAAAACTGTTTTTT. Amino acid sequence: CASSLYQTGPNEKLFF. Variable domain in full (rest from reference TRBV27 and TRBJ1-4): EAQVTQNPRYLITVTGKKLTVTCSQNMNHEYMSWYRQDPGLGLRQIYYSMNVEVTDKGDVPEGYKVSRKEKRNFPLILESPSPNQTSLYFCASSLYQTGPNEKLFFGSGTQLSVL.

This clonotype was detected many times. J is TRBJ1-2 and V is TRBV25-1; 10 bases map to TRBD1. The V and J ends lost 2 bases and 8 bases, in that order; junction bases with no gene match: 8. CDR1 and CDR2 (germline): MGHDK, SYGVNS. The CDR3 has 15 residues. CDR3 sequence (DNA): TGTGCCAGCAGTGAAGGCTGGGGACAGGGGAGGGGCTACACCTTC. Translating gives CASSEGWGQGRGYTF.

The CDR3 nucleotides are TGTGCCAGCAGTGTACAGGGGAAAAGCGGCTACACCTTC. This sequence encodes CASSVQGKSGYTF. The gene calls are TRBV6-1 and TRBJ1-2; 7 bases line up with TRBD1. This CDR3 contains 13 residues. V dropped 4 bases and J dropped 8; count of bases not matched to a gene: 7. Germline CDR1 MNHNS, CDR2 SASEGT.

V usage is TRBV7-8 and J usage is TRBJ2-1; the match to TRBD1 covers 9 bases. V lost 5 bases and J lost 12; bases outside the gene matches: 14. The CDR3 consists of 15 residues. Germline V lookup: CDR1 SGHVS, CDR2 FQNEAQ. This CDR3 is CASSARDRAFYGQFF. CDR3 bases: TGTGCCAGCAGCGCCCGGGACAGGGCCTTTTACGGGCAGTTCTTC. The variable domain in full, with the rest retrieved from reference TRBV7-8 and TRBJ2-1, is GAGVSQSPRYKVAKRGQDVALRCDPISGHVSLFWYQQALGQGPEFLTYFQNEAQLDKSGLPSDRFFAERPEGSVSTLKIQRTQQEDSAVYLCASSARDRAFYGQFFGPGTRLTVL.

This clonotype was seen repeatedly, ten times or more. CDR3 DNA sequence: TGCAGCGTTGAAAGGGTCAGGGGCACAGATACGCAGTATTTT. Its protein product is CSVERVRGTDTQYF. V usage is TRBV29-1 and J usage is TRBJ2-3, with D perhaps TRBD1 (5 bases). V was shortened by 2 bases and J by 1 base, with 10 bases between the two germline ends. This CDR3 is 14 amino acids long. Germline V gene data show CDR1 as SQVTM and CDR2 as ANQGSEA.